The 20 T cell receptor beta chains listed next were all sequenced from one sample in a study of blood T cell repertoires in COVID-19. Sequencing used immunoSEQ multiplex PCR; TCRdb keeps in-frame clones, though not all of them. Of 55,000 to 90,000 clones listed, around 81% were seen once; the top ten hold under 6%. The specimen was peripheral blood. Receptor source: a woman between 55 and 75 years old with acute or convalescent COVID-19.

This clone was seen a handful of times. The chain carries TRBV4-1 and TRBJ2-3; 8 bases are shared with TRBD1. Germline CDR1 MGHRA, CDR2 YSYEKL. This CDR3 has 18 residues. J gave up 0 bases and V 0 bases, and 8 bases lay outside the gene matches. The CDR3 bases are TGCGCCAGCAGCCAAGAGAGGACAGGGAGGACTAGCACAGATACGCAGTATTTT. Amino acids: CASSQERTGRTSTDTQYF.

The chain couples TRBV27 to TRBJ1-5; 7 bases map to TRBD1. With 6 bases clipped from V and 9 bases from J, the junction kept 11 bases outside the gene matches. Germline CDR1 reads MNHEY; CDR2 reads SMNVEV (reference sequence). The CDR3 is made up of 14 amino acids. The chain's CDR3 is CASSTEGAAWPQHF. In DNA, the CDR3 is TGTGCCAGCAGCACCGAGGGGGCGGCGTGGCCCCAGCATTTT.

This chain joins TRBV27 and TRBJ2-1; possibly TRBD1 for D (5 bases). Germline loops: CDR1 MNHEY, CDR2 SMNVEV (reference sequence). Trimming left V 8 bases short and J 4 bases short, with 15 bases between. The CDR3 length is 14 residues. The CDR3 sequence: CASASGHVYNEQFF. Written as DNA, the CDR3 is TGTGCCAGCGCCTCCGGACACGTATACAATGAGCAGTTCTTC.

V is TRBV6-6 and J is TRBJ1-4; D is undetermined. The CDR3 totals 16 residues. V was trimmed by 0 bases and J by 0 bases, leaving 8 bases between them. CDR1 and CDR2 (germline): MNHNY, SVGAGI (reference sequence). Here the CDR3 DNA reads TGTGCCAGCAGTTACTCGAAAACAGCAACTAATGAAAAACTGTTTTTT. Protein: CASSYSKTATNEKLFF.

The chain joins TRBV24-1 to TRBJ2-7; no clear D. Germline V lookup: CDR1 KGHDR, CDR2 SFDVKD. This CDR3 has 11 amino acids. Deletions cut 4 bases from V and 3 bases from J, with 3 bases between. In DNA form, the CDR3 reads TGTGCCACCAGTGACGGCTACGAGCAGTACTTC. It yields the protein CATSDGYEQYF.

This sequence joins TRBV6-5 and TRBJ1-3, with a possible D match to TRBD1 (6 bases). V dropped 7 bases and J dropped 0 bases, with 13 bases sitting between them. The V gene's germline CDR1 is MNHEY and CDR2 SVGAGI. The CDR3 length is 15 residues. The CDR3 region is CASTPDRSSGNTIYF. The CDR3 nucleotides are TGTGCCAGCACCCCGGACAGAAGCTCTGGAAACACCATATATTTT.

The V gene is TRBV25-1, the J gene TRBJ1-1; weak D call: TRBD1 (6 bases). Germline V gives CDR1 MGHDK, CDR2 SYGVNS. Trimming cost V 4 bases and J 0 bases, with 15 bases left between them. This CDR3 has 16 residues. In nucleotides, the CDR3 is TGTGCCAGCAGTGTGGAGGACAGCCTCATGAACACTGAAGCTTTCTTT. Translating gives CASSVEDSLMNTEAFF.

V usage is TRBV10-3 and J usage is TRBJ1-2; 10 bases line up with TRBD1. The V gene's germline CDR1 is ENHRY and CDR2 SYGVKD. The CDR3 spans 17 residues. Unmatched junction bases numbered 10, after V lost 3 bases and J lost 3 bases. Written as DNA, the CDR3 is TGTGCCATCAGTGAAAAGGGAGGGACAGGGGAGGACTATGGCTACACCTTC. Translated: CAISEKGGTGEDYGYTF.

The rearrangement links TRBV5-1 to TRBJ1-2; D perhaps matches TRBD1 (5 bases). Germline V gives CDR1 SGHRS, CDR2 YFSETQ. V lost 1 base to trimming and J lost 4 bases, with 14 bases between them. This CDR3 is 15 amino acids long. CDR3 region: CASSLQEGGTYGYTF. Written as DNA, the CDR3 is TGCGCCAGCAGCTTGCAGGAGGGTGGGACCTATGGCTACACCTTC.

V gene TRBV11-1 combines with J gene TRBJ1-1; a weak D match, TRBD1 (6 bases). This CDR3 contains 16 residues. Germline CDR1 reads SGHAT; CDR2 reads FQDESV (reference sequence). The germline V and J ends were trimmed by 1 base and 1 base, with 13 bases remaining between them. DNA of the CDR3: TGTGCCAGCAGCTTAGGGACTGGACAGTCGAACACTGAAGCTTTCTTT. Amino acid sequence: CASSLGTGQSNTEAFF.

The V gene is TRBV5-1, the J gene TRBJ1-6; D uncertain. Per the germline V gene, CDR1 is SGHRS and CDR2 is YFSETQ. The CDR3 consists of 15 residues. The V gene lost 0 bases and the J gene lost 10 bases, with 14 bases spanning the gap. This CDR3 is CASSLELGTGSPLHF. The CDR3 DNA is TGCGCCAGCAGCTTGGAACTGGGAACGGGGTCACCCCTCCACTTT. The variable domain in full, completed from reference TRBV5-1 and TRBJ1-6, reads KAGVTQTPRYLIKTRGQQVTLSCSPISGHRSVSWYQQTPGQGLQFLFEYFSETQRNKGNFPGRFSGRQFSNSRSEMNVSTLELGDSALYLCASSLELGTGSPLHFGNGTRLTVT.

CDR3 sequence reads: CAWSVSDHSGNTIYF. The DNA for the CDR3 is TGTGCCTGGAGTGTATCAGATCACTCTGGAAACACCATATATTTT. The chain combines TRBV30 with TRBJ1-3; no firm D call. The CDR3 runs to 15 residues. Trimming cost V 0 bases and J 0 bases, with 9 bases left between them. Germline lookup yields CDR1 GTSNPN and CDR2 SVGIG (reference sequence).

Only a few counts were recorded for this clone. V gene TRBV7-5 combines with J gene TRBJ1-6; the table's D call, TRBD1, has no DNA check behind it. TRBV7-5 is a listed pseudogene. The CDR3 is 17 amino acids. For the CDR3, the DNA is TGTGTCAGAAGCCGCCCCGGACAGGGCTCCTATAATTCACCCCTCCACTTT. Amino acids: CVRSRPGQGSYNSPLHF.

V is TRBV4-1 and J is TRBJ1-4, with TRBD1 matching 10 bases. Per germline, CDR1 MGHRA and CDR2 YSYEKL. CDR3 length equals 16 residues. V lost 5 bases, J lost 6 bases, and 9 bases stayed unmatched. The CDR3 loop is CASSYRQGARDEKLFF. CDR3 coding DNA: TGCGCCAGCAGCTATCGACAGGGGGCTCGGGATGAAAAACTGTTTTTT.

The V and J genes are TRBV24-1 and TRBJ1-1; a weak D match, TRBD1 (5 bases). CDR3 length equals 17 residues. Germline values: CDR1 KGHDR, CDR2 SFDVKD. V lost 4 bases, J lost 0 bases, and 17 bases lay in between. In DNA form, the CDR3 reads TGTGCCACCAGTGAGCCCGACAGAGACCCAATGAACACTGAAGCTTTCTTT. Amino acid sequence: CATSEPDRDPMNTEAFF.

This clone was recorded at least ten times. The chain links TRBV10-2 to TRBJ1-1, with D perhaps TRBD1 (5 bases). Germline CDR1 reads WSHSY; CDR2 reads SAAADI. The CDR3 sequence is 16 residues long. Trimming removed 1 base at V and 0 bases at J, with 12 bases between. CDR3 sequence: CASSELAGTMNTEAFF. In DNA, the CDR3 is TGCGCCAGCAGTGAGTTGGCAGGGACTATGAACACTGAAGCTTTCTTT.

In DNA form, the CDR3 reads TGCGCCAGCAGCCCGACTAGCTGGCTGAACACCGGGGAGCTGTTTTTT. This codes for CASSPTSWLNTGELFF. This chain uses TRBV5-1 with TRBJ2-2; TRBD2 matches 7 bases. This CDR3 spans 16 amino acids. V was clipped by 4 bases and J by 1 base; unmatched bases: 7. CDR1 SGHRS and CDR2 YFSETQ come from the germline V gene.

The chain combines TRBV2 with TRBJ1-1; D perhaps matches TRBD1 (6 bases). V was cut by 8 bases and J by 1 base, with 11 bases left in between. The CDR3 length is 13 residues. Germline-derived CDR1 and CDR2 are SNHLY and FYNNEI. The CDR3, as DNA: TGTGCCAGCGTCAAAGGGGGGAACACTGAAGCTTTCTTT. It yields the protein CASVKGGNTEAFF.

V gene TRBV5-8 combines with J gene TRBJ1-2, with TRBD1 matching 8 bases. Germline values: CDR1 SGHTS, CDR2 YDEGEE. CDR3 size: 15 residues. Losses at the gene ends were 3 bases for V and 2 bases for J; bases not matched to a gene: 6. The CDR3: CASSSGGGDNYGYTF. CDR3 DNA sequence: TGTGCCAGCAGCTCAGGGGGCGGGGACAACTATGGCTACACCTTC.

The V gene is TRBV29-1, the J gene TRBJ1-2; the D gene is possibly TRBD1 (5 bases). V was trimmed by 6 bases and J by 6 bases, leaving 17 bases between them. Germline V gene data show CDR1 as SQVTM and CDR2 as ANQGSEA. CDR3 size: 13 residues. CDR3 in amino acids: CSVLRDWGDGYTF. CDR3 nucleotides: TGCAGCGTCCTAAGAGATTGGGGGGATGGCTACACCTTC.